This TCR beta chain is drawn from a study of response to subunit inactivated influenza vaccine. This clonotype has ten or more counts. TCRdb independently ran MiXCR on the RT-PCR reads; one entry per CDR3 protein. The table lists hundreds of thousands of distinct CDR3 sequences, approximately 11% of them singletons, with around 10% in the top ten. CDR3 length: 18 residues. V was pared by 4 bases and J by 2 bases, with 16 bases of the junction left unmatched. The germline V gene encodes CDR1 MNHEY and CDR2 SVGAGI. This sample also belongs to another study, concerning T cells expressing NK-cell markers. As reported in that work: For TCR beta, cDNA was produced by 5'RACE template switching with UMIs. Source material for TCR beta repertoires consisted of sorted CD3+CD56+NKG2C+, CD3+CD56+NKG2C- and CD3+CD56-NKG2C+ T cells. For several donors, the dominant NKG2C+ clonotypes made up about 1.0-8% of their CD8+ T cells.

The source is a man over 45 who received an inactivated influenza vaccine. The J gene is TRBJ1-2, the V gene TRBV6-5; TRBD1 aligns across 7 bases. The specimen comprised PBMCs from blood, sampled on the day of vaccination. This CDR3 reads CASSSLPGQPKKNYGYTF. The CDR3 DNA reads TGTGCCAGCAGTTCCTTACCGGGACAGCCAAAGAAAAACTATGGCTACACCTTC.